This section outlines one T cell receptor (beta chain) sequence together with its context. The target antigen is unknown. The method was immunoSEQ multiplex PCR; TCRdb's version includes in-frame clones alone and lacks a portion of them. This repertoire shows about 6,300 clones, 60% to 80% found once; its top ten account for roughly 29%. The CDR3 is 15 residues long. V was trimmed by 3 bases and J by 0 bases, leaving 12 bases between them. The germline CDR1 and CDR2 sequences are SGHRS and YFSETQ. This specimen belongs to a study of somatic mutations in cytotoxic T cells in rheumatoid arthritis. The overall study: The researchers collected follow-up samples during immunosuppressive therapy such as methotrexate, hydroxychloroquine and sulfasalazine. Sorting by flow gave nearly 100% purity for some V beta antibody-stained T-cell populations, including V beta1+ cells sequenced for TCRB. Points from the study as a whole: Over 20% of CD8+ cells belonged to the largest CD8+ clone in about an eighth of the roughly 65 patients. Clonality measured in CD8+ T cells did not differ significantly between rheumatoid arthritis patients and age-matched healthy controls.

The receptor was derived from a woman in her seventies with rheumatoid arthritis. Sequenced material: CD8+ T cells sorted from blood, taken at a follow-up visit. The rearrangement links TRBV5-1 to TRBJ1-2, with D possibly matching TRBD1 (5 bases). The CDR3 nucleotides read TGCGCCAGCAGCTGGGACCTAGGGTCTAACTATGGCTACACCTTC. This codes for CASSWDLGSNYGYTF.